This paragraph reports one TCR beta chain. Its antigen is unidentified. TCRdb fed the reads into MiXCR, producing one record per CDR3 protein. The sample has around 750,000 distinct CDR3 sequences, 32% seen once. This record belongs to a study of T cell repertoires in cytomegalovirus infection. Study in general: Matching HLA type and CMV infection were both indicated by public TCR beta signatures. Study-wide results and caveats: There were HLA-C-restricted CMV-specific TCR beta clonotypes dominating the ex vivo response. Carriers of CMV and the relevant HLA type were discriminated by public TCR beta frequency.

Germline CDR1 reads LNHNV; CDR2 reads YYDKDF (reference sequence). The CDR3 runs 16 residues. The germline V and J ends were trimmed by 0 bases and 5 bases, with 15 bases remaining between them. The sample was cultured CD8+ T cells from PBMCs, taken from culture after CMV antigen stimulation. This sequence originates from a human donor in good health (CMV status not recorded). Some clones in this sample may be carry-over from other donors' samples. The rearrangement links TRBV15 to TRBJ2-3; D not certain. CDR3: CATSRDGLKWVDTQYF. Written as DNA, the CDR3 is TGTGCCACCAGCAGAGATGGGCTCAAATGGGTAGATACGCAGTATTTT.